Below are 20 T cell receptor beta chains sequenced from a single sample in a study of T cell responses to AZD1222 COVID-19 vaccine. Method: immunoSEQ multiplex PCR; TCRdb's copy keeps in-frame clones and lacks some. The repertoire holds over 150,000 clones, 90% seen once, with 2.5% to 3% in the top ten. This specimen consisted of peripheral blood, obtained on day 0 of AZD1222 vaccination. These receptors came from an adult in good health.

This clone was picked up a small number of times. The chain is built from TRBV7-2 and TRBJ1-2, with D uncertain. The CDR3 length is 13 residues. Per germline, CDR1 SGHTA and CDR2 FQGNSA. Trimming cost V 1 base and J 12 bases, with 15 bases left between them. CDR3 amino acids: CASSLEPLRMNTF. CDR3 coding DNA: TGTGCCAGCAGCTTAGAACCTTTGAGGATGAACACCTTC.

The chain links TRBV2 to TRBJ1-5, with D unclear. Germline assignment: CDR1 SNHLY and CDR2 FYNNEI. CDR3 length equals 13 residues. V was shortened by 7 bases and J by 0 bases, with 7 bases between the two germline ends. CDR3 sequence (DNA): TGTGCCAGCAATATGGATAGCAATCAGCCCCAGCATTTT. The encoded protein is CASNMDSNQPQHF.

DNA of the CDR3: TGCGCCAGCAGCTTAGGGGGGGCCCAAGAGACCCAGTACTTC. Amino acid sequence: CASSLGGAQETQYF. The V and J genes are TRBV5-1 and TRBJ2-5; weak D call: TRBD2 (7 bases). CDR3 size: 14 residues. V shed 2 bases and J shed 1 base, with 9 bases lying between them. CDR1 and CDR2 from the germline V gene are SGHRS and YFSETQ.

V usage is TRBV4-3 and J usage is TRBJ1-2; a possible D gene is TRBD1 (5 bases). The germline V gene encodes CDR1 LGHNA and CDR2 YSLEER. V was pared by 0 bases and J by 4 bases, with 15 bases between. The CDR3 covers 16 residues. CDR3 nucleotides: TGCGCCAGCAGCCAAGATGGCTCGGCAGGGATCTATGGCTACACCTTC. Its protein is CASSQDGSAGIYGYTF.

The V gene is TRBV6-5, the J gene TRBJ2-5, with TRBD2 identical over 8 bases. The trim removed 2 bases at V and 4 bases at J, leaving 9 bases unmatched. CDR3 length equals 16 residues. The germline V gene encodes CDR1 MNHEY and CDR2 SVGAGI. CDR3 residues: CASSYRKTGLGETQYF. CDR3 bases: TGTGCCAGCAGTTACCGAAAGACGGGACTAGGAGAGACCCAGTACTTC.

Only a few counts were recorded for this clone. This sequence joins TRBV6-5 and TRBJ1-1; 7 nucleotides line up with TRBD1. Germline V gene data show CDR1 as MNHEY and CDR2 as SVGAGI. CDR3 length equals 13 residues. V lost 6 bases and J lost 3; bases outside the gene matches: 4. The CDR3 region is CASRSDRDTEAFF. Here the CDR3 DNA reads TGTGCCAGCAGATCCGACAGGGACACTGAAGCTTTCTTT.

CDR3 DNA: TGTGCCAGCAGCGTAGGGACTAGCGGGGGGCCAGGGGAAGAGCAGTACTTC. Protein sequence: CASSVGTSGGPGEEQYF. The chain is built from TRBV9 and TRBJ2-7; 14 bases match TRBD2. Germline V gene lookup returns CDR1 SGDLS and CDR2 YYNGEE. V trimming: 0 bases; J trimming: 7 bases; junction bases outside the gene matches: 9. The CDR3 sequence is 17 residues long.

The chain couples TRBV5-4 to TRBJ1-2; 9 nucleotides line up with TRBD1. The CDR3 consists of 15 residues. CDR1 SGHNT and CDR2 YYREEE come from the germline V gene (reference sequence). V lost 2 bases and J lost 4; bases outside the gene matches: 6. The CDR3 here is CASSFPGQGSYGYTF. CDR3 DNA: TGTGCCAGCAGCTTTCCGGGACAGGGATCCTATGGCTACACCTTC.

The chain carries TRBV5-6 and TRBJ2-5, with D uncertain. Per germline, CDR1 SGHDT and CDR2 YYEEEE. The length of the CDR3 is 14 residues. The V and J ends lost 4 bases and 4 bases respectively, with 14 bases between them. CDR3 DNA sequence: TGTGCCAGCAGCCCCACCGACACTTTAGAGACCCAGTACTTC. Protein sequence: CASSPTDTLETQYF.

The rearrangement links TRBV28 to TRBJ1-2, with a tentative D call TRBD1 (5 bases). Between the trimmed V and J ends, which lost 6 bases and 4 bases, there was a span of 9 bases. Germline CDR1 MDHEN, CDR2 SYDVKM. The CDR3 totals 12 residues. The CDR3 coding sequence is TGTGCCAGCAGAAGGCAGGGCTATGGCTACACCTTC. It yields the protein CASRRQGYGYTF.

This sequence joins TRBV9 and TRBJ2-7; 8 bases map to TRBD1. The germline CDR1 and CDR2 sequences are SGDLS and YYNGEE. V lost 0 bases to trimming and J lost 3 bases; unmatched junction nucleotides: 5. This CDR3 comprises 15 residues. The CDR3 region is CASSVAGTGNYEQYF. The CDR3 DNA is TGTGCCAGCAGCGTAGCCGGGACAGGAAACTACGAGCAGTACTTC.

The genes are TRBV12-5 and TRBJ2-5; TRBD2 aligns across 7 bases. Unmatched junction bases numbered 14, after V lost 2 bases and J lost 5 bases. This CDR3 comprises 17 residues. Germline CDR1 is LGHNT and CDR2 is FRNRAP. In nucleotides, the CDR3 is TGTGCTAGTGGTTTGCCCCGGGGTAGCGGGCCTACGGAGACCCAGTACTTC. Its protein is CASGLPRGSGPTETQYF. The variable domain in full, completed from reference TRBV12-5 and TRBJ2-5, reads DARVTQTPRHKVTEMGQEVTMRCQPILGHNTVFWYRQTMMQGLELLAYFRNRAPLDDSGMPKDRFSAEMPDATLATLKIQPSEPRDSAVYFCASGLPRGSGPTETQYFGPGTRLLVL.

This chain uses TRBV4-2 with TRBJ2-7; D gene unclear. The CDR3 is 13 amino acids. Trimming took off 5 bases at V and 4 bases at J, with 12 bases between the two ends. CDR1 and CDR2 (germline): LGHNA, YNFKEQ. The CDR3 nucleotides are TGTGCCAGCAGCTCTACTACCCAATACGAGCAGTACTTC. Translated, it gives CASSSTTQYEQYF.

V is TRBV4-3 and J is TRBJ1-1; 9 bases match TRBD1. The CDR3 length is 19 residues. From germline, CDR1 is LGHNA and CDR2 YSLEER. The V segment lost 0 bases and the J segment 4 bases; nucleotides outside the gene matches: 15. CDR3 DNA: TGCGCCAGCAGCCAAGATGTTAGGACAGGGGCTGGTTATGGCACTGAAGCTTTCTTT. The encoded protein is CASSQDVRTGAGYGTEAFF.

This chain connects TRBV2 to TRBJ1-1, with D maybe TRBD1 (6 bases). Trimming shortened V by 4 bases and J by 1 base, and 13 bases separated the two germline ends. Germline assignment: CDR1 SNHLY and CDR2 FYNNEI. CDR3 length: 15 amino acids. Here the CDR3 reads CASSAAGRGNTEAFF. The CDR3, as DNA: TGTGCCAGCAGTGCGGCTGGCAGGGGGAACACTGAAGCTTTCTTT. Full variable domain (remainder filled in from reference TRBV2 and TRBJ1-1): EPEVTQTPSHQVTQMGQEVILRCVPISNHLYFYWYRQILGQKVEFLVSFYNNEISEKSEIFDDQFSVERPDGSNFTLKIRSTKLEDSAMYFCASSAAGRGNTEAFFGQGTRLTVV.

The chain recombines TRBV7-2 with TRBJ2-5, with D possibly being TRBD1 (6 bases). Trimming left V 6 bases short and J 4 bases short, with 21 bases between. Germline CDR1 SGHTA, CDR2 FQGNSA. There are 16 residues in the CDR3. CDR3: CASSSGWGRGVETQYF. The CDR3 DNA follows: TGTGCCAGCAGTTCAGGGTGGGGCAGGGGAGTAGAGACCCAGTACTTC.

V and J are TRBV2 and TRBJ1-4, with D unresolved. Trimming shortened V by 7 bases and J by 0 bases, and 12 bases separated the two germline ends. The germline V gene encodes CDR1 SNHLY and CDR2 FYNNEI. This CDR3 region has 15 residues. CDR3 sequence: CASIRETATNEKLFF. The CDR3 bases are TGTGCCAGCATCCGCGAGACCGCAACTAATGAAAAACTGTTTTTT.

This rearrangement joins TRBV5-1 to TRBJ1-1; D unresolved. Trimming cost V 1 base and J 1 base, with 14 bases left between them. The CDR3 is 16 amino acids. The germline V gene encodes CDR1 SGHRS and CDR2 YFSETQ. This chain's CDR3 is CASSLKQAKTNTEAFF. The CDR3 DNA reads as TGCGCCAGCAGCTTGAAGCAGGCGAAAACGAACACTGAAGCTTTCTTT.

This clone was recorded once. The gene calls are TRBV5-5 and TRBJ1-4, with D possibly matching TRBD1 (5 bases). The CDR3 sequence is 15 residues long. Germline V gives CDR1 SGHKS, CDR2 YYEKEE (reference sequence). V was trimmed by 4 bases and J by 2 bases, leaving 12 bases between them. This CDR3 reads CASSLWQGTNEKLFF. The CDR3 DNA reads as TGTGCCAGCAGCCTCTGGCAGGGTACTAATGAAAAACTGTTTTTT.

This sequence joins TRBV5-6 and TRBJ2-2; D not certain. Germline V gives CDR1 SGHDT, CDR2 YYEEEE. The CDR3 extends over 12 amino acids. V lost 0 bases to trimming and J lost 7 bases, with 4 bases between them. The DNA for the CDR3 is TGTGCCAGCAGCTTGGCGGGCGGGGAGCTGTTTTTT. Protein product: CASSLAGGELFF.